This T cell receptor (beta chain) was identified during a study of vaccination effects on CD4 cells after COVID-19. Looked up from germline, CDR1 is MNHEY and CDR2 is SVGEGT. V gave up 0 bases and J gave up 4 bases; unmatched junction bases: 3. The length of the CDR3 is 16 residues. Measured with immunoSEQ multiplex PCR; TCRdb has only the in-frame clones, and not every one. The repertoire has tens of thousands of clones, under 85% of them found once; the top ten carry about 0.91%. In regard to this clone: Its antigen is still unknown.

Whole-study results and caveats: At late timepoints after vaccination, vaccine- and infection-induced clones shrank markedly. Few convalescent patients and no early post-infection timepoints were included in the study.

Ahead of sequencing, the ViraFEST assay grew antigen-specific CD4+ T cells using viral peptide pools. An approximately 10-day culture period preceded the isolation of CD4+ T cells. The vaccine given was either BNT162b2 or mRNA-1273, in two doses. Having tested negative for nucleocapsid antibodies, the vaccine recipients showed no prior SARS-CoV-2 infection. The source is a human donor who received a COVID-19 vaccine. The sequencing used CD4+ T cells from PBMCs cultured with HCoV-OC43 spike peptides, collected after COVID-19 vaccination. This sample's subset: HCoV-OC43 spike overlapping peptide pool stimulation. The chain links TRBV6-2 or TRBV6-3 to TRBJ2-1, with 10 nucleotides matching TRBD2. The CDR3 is CASSYSPTSGYNEQFF. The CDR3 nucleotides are TGTGCCAGCAGTTACTCGCCGACTAGCGGGTACAATGAGCAGTTCTTC.